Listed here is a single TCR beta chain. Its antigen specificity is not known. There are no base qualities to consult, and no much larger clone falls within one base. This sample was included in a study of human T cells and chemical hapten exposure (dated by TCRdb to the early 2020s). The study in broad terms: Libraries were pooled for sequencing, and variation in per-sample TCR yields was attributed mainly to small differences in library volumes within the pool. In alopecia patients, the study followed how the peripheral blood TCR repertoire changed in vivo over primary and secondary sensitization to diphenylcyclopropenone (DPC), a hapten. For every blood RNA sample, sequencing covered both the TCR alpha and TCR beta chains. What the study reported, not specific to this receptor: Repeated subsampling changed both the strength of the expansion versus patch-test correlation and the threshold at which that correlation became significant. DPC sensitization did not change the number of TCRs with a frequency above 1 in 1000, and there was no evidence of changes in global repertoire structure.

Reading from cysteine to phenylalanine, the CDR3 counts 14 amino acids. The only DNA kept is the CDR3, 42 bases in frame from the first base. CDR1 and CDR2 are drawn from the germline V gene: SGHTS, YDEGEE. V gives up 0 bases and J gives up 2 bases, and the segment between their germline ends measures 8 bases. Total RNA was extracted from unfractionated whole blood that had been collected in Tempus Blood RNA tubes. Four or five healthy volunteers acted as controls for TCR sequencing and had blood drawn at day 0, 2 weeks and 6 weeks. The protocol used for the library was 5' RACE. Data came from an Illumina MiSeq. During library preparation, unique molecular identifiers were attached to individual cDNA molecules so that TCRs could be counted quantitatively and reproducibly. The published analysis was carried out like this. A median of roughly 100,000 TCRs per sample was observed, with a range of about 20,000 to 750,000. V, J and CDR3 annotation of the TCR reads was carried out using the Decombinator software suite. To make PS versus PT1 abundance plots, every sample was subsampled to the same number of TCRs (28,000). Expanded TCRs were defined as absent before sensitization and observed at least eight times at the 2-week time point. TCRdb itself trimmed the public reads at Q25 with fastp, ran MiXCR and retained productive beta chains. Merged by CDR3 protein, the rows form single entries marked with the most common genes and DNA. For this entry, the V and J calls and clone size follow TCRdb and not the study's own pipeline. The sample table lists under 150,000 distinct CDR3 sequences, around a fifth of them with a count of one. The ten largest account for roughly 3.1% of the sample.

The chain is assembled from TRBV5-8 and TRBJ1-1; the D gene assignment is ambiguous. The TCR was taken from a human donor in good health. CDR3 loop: CASSLGRINTEAFF. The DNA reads TGTGCCAGCAGCTTGGGACGGATCAACACTGAAGCTTTCTTT.